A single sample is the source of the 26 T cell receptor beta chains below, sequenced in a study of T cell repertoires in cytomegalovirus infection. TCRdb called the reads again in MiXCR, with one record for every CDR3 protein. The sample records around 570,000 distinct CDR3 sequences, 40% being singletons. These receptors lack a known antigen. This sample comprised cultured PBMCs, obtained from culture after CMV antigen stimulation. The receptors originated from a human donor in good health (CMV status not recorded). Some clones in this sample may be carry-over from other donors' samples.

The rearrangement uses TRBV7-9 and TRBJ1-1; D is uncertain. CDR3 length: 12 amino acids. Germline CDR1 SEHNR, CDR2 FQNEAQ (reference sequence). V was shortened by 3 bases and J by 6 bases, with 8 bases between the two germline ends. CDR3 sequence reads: CASSLIRPEAFF. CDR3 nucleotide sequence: TGTGCCAGCAGCTTGATTCGACCTGAAGCTTTCTTT.

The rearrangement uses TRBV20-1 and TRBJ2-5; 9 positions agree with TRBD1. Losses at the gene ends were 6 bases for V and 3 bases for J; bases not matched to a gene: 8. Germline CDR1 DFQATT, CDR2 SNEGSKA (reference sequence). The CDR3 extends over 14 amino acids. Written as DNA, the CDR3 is TGCAGTGCGGGCCGGACAGGGGTGGAAGAGACCCAGTACTTC. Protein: CSAGRTGVEETQYF.

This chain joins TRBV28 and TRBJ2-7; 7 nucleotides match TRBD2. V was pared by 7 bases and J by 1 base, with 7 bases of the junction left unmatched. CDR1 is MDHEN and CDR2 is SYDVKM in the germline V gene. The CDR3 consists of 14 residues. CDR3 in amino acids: CASKNSGPSYEQYF. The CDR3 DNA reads TGTGCCAGCAAAAATAGCGGGCCGTCCTACGAGCAGTACTTC.

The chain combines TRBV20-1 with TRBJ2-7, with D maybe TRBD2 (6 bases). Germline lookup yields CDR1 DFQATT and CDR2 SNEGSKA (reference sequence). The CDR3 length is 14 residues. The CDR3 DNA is TGCAGAGAACAACCGCGGGACGTCACCTACGAGCAGTACTTC. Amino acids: CREQPRDVTYEQYF.

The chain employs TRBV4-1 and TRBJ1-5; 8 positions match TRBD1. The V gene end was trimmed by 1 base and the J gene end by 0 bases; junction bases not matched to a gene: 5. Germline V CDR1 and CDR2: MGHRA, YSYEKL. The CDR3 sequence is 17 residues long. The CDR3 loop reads CASSQGQGQYSNQPQHF. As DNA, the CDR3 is TGCGCCAGCAGCCAAGGACAGGGGCAGTATAGCAATCAGCCCCAGCATTTT.

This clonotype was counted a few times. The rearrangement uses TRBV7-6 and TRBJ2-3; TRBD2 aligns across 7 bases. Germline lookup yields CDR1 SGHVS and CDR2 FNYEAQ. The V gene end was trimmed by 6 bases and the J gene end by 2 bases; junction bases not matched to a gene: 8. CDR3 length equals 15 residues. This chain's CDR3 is CASSFGGSDTDTQYF. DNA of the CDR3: TGTGCCAGCAGTTTCGGGGGGTCTGACACAGATACGCAGTATTTT.

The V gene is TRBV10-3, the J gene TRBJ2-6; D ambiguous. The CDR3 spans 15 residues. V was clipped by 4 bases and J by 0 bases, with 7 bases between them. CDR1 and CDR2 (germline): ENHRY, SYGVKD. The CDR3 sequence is CAISVPTSGANVLTF. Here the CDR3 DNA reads TGTGCCATCAGTGTACCGACCTCTGGGGCCAACGTCCTGACTTTC.

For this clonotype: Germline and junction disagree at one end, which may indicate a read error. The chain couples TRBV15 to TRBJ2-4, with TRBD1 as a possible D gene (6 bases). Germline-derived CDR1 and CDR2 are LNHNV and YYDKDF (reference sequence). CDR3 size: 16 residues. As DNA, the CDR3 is TGTGCCACCAGAAGAGGACAGAGCTCGGCCAAAAACATTCAGTACTTC. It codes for CATRRGQSSAKNIQYF.

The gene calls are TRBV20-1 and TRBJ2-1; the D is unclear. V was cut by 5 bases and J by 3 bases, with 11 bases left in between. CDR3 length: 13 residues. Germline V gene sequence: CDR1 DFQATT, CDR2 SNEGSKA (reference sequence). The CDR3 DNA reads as TGCAGTGCTCCTCCACCAGGCTACAATGAGCAGTTCTTC. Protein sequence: CSAPPPGYNEQFF.

The CDR3 spells CASSKLKWNTEAFF. CDR3 DNA sequence: TGTGCCAGCAGCAAGCTAAAATGGAACACTGAAGCTTTCTTT. This chain joins TRBV11-1 and TRBJ1-1; D gene uncertain. CDR1 is SGHAT and CDR2 is FQDESV in the germline V gene (reference sequence). This CDR3 has 14 residues. V was trimmed by 5 bases and J by 1 base, leaving 11 bases between them.

The CDR3 coding sequence is TGCAGCGTCCTTTTGGACGGGGCGACGGTCTACGAGCAGTACTTC. Protein: CSVLLDGATVYEQYF. V and J are TRBV29-1 and TRBJ2-7; the D gene could be TRBD1 or TRBD2 (5 bases each). V was pared by 6 bases and J by 3 bases, with 21 bases between. The CDR3 covers 15 residues. CDR1 is SQVTM and CDR2 is ANQGSEA in the germline V gene.

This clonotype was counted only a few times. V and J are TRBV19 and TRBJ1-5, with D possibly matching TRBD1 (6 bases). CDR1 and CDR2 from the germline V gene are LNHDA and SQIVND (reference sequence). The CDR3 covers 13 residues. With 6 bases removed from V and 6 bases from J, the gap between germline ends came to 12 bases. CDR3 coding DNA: TGTGCCAGTAGCTTCAGGGGCAGTCAGCCCCAGCATTTT. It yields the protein CASSFRGSQPQHF. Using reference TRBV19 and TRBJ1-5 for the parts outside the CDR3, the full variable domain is DGGITQSPKYLFRKEGQNVTLSCEQNLNHDAMYWYRQDPGQGLRLIYYSQIVNDFQKGDIAEGYSVSREKKESFPLTVTSAQKNPTAFYLCASSFRGSQPQHFGDGTRLSIL.

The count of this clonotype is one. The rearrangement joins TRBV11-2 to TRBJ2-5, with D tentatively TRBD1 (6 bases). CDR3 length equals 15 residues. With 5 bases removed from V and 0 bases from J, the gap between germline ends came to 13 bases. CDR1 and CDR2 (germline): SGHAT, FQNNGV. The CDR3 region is CASSTRGLYQETQYF. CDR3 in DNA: TGTGCCAGCAGCACCAGGGGTCTGTACCAAGAGACCCAGTACTTC.

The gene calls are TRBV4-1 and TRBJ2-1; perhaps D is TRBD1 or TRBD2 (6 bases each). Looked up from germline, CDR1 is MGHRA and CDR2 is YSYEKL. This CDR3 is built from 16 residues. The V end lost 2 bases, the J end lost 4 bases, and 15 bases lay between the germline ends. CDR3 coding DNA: TGCGCCAGCAGCCAACCGAGACTAGGGGGGTACAATGAGCAGTTCTTC. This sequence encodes CASSQPRLGGYNEQFF.

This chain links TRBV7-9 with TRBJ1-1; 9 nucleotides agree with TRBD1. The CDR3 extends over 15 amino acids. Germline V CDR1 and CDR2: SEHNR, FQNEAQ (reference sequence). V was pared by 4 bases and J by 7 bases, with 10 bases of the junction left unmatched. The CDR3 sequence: CASSSPTGGIGEAFF. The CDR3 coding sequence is TGTGCCAGCAGCTCCCCGACAGGGGGTATAGGTGAAGCTTTCTTT.

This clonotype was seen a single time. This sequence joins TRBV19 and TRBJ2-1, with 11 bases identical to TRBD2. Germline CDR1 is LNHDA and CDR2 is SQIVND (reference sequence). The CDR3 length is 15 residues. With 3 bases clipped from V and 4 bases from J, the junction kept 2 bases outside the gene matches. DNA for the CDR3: TGTGCCAGTAGTATGGGACTAGCGGCTTACAATGAGCAGTTCTTC. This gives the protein CASSMGLAAYNEQFF.

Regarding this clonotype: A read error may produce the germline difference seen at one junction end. The DNA for the CDR3 is TGTGCCAGCAGTCCTTTGGGATTGAATGAAAAACTGTTCTTT. It specifies CASSPLGLNEKLFF. The V gene is TRBV2, the J gene TRBJ1-4, with D uncertain. Germline V gene sequence: CDR1 SNHLY, CDR2 FYNNEI. The CDR3 extends over 14 amino acids.

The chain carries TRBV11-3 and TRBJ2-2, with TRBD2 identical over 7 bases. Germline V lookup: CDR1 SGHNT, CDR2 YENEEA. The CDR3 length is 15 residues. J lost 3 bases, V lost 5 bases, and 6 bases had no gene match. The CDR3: CASSLRTSYTGELFF. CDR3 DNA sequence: TGTGCCAGCAGCCTCCGGACTAGTTACACCGGGGAGCTGTTTTTT.

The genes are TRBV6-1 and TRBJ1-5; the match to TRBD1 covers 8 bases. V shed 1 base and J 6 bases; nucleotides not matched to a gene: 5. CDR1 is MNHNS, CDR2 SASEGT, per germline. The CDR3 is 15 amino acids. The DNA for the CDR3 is TGTGCCAGCAGTGAAGGGACAGGGTTTAGTCAGCCCCAGCATTTT. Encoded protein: CASSEGTGFSQPQHF.

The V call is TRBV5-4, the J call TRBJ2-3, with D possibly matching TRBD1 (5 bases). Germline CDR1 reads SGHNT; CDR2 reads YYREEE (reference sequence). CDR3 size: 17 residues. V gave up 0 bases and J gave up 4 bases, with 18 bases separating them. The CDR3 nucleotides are TGTGCCAGCAGCTTGGAAGGACACGGGCGGCAGTCAGATACGCAGTATTTT. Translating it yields CASSLEGHGRQSDTQYF.

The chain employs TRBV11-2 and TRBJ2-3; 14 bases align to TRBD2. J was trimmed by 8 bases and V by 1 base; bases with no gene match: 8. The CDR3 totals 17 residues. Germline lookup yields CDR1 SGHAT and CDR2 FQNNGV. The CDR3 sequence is CASSLALTSGRGGTQYF. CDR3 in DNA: TGTGCCAGCAGCTTAGCCTTGACTAGCGGGAGGGGTGGTACGCAGTATTTT.

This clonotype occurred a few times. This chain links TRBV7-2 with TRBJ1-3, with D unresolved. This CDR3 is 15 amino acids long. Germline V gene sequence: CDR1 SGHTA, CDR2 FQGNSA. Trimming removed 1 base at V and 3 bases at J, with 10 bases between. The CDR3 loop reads CASSLVRGLGNTIYF. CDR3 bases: TGTGCCAGCAGCTTAGTGCGCGGACTTGGAAACACCATATATTTT.

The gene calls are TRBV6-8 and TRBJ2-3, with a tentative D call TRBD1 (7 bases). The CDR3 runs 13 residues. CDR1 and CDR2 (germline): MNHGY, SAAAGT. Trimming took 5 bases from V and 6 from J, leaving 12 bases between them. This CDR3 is CASSKPGGDTQYF. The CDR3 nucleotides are TGTGCCAGCAGTAAGCCAGGGGGGGATACGCAGTATTTT.

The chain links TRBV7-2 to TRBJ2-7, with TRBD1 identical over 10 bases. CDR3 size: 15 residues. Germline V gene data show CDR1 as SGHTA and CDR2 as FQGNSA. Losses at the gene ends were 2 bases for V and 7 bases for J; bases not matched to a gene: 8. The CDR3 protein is CASSLIGQGVLEQYF. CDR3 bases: TGTGCCAGCAGCTTAATAGGACAGGGGGTTTTGGAGCAGTACTTC. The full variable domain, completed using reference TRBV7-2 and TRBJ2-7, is GAGVSQSPSNKVTEKGKDVELRCDPISGHTALYWYRQSLGQGLEFLIYFQGNSAPDKSGLPSDRFSAERTGGSVSTLTIQRTQQEDSAVYLCASSLIGQGVLEQYFGPGTRLTVT.

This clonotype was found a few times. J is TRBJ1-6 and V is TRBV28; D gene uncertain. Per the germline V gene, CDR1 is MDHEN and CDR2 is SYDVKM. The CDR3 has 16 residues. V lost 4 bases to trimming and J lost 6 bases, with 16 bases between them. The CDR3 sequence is CASSSPDGIFNSPLHF. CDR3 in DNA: TGTGCCAGCAGTTCCCCGGACGGGATTTTTAATTCACCCCTCCACTTT.

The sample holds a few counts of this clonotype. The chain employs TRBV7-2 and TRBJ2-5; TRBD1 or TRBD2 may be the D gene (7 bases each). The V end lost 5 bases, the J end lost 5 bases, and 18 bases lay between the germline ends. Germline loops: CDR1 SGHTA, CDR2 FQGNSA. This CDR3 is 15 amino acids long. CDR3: CASSTSRGGSETQYF. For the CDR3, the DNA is TGTGCCAGCAGCACCTCCAGGGGGGGGTCGGAGACCCAGTACTTC.